This TCR beta chain emerged from a study of response to subunit inactivated influenza vaccine listed by TCRdb under 2018. For the study in its entirety: The study used deep quantitative T cell receptor repertoire profiling to track responses to a trivalent subunit inactivated influenza vaccine. Findings and caveats that apply to the study as a whole: It was suggested by the authors that each seasonal influenza vaccination may recruit only a limited number of new T cells.

The library was generated by RT-PCR. Sequencing relied on an Illumina HiSeq 2500. The public reads were reanalyzed by TCRdb: fastp trimming at Q25, MiXCR alignment, in-frame beta chains only. Identical CDR3 proteins give one entry, which carries the most common genes and DNA. The sample records approximately 700,000 distinct CDR3 sequences, 15% to 18% of which are singletons. The ten largest clones represent around a tenth of the sample. The germline V and J ends show losses of 1 base and 10 bases respectively, and no gene match explains 13 bases of the junction. CDR1 and CDR2 are read off the germline V gene (reference sequence) as SGHAT and FQDESV. The CDR3 covers 19 residues, taking in both the cysteine and the phenylalanine. The kept DNA is CDR3 alone, 57 bases in frame from the first base. Points on this clonotype: The antigen it recognizes is unknown. Base quality data are lacking; no much larger clone is found one base away.

The sample here was PBMCs from blood, taken about 12 days after vaccination. Here the chain combines TRBV11-1 and TRBJ2-1, and TRBD2 aligns with 16 junction nucleotides. The sequence came from a man aged 45 to 65 who received an inactivated influenza vaccine. Donor details come from another sample of the same person, matched by shared clones. The CDR3 region reads CASSLGSSGLAGGPHEQFF. In nucleotide form, the sequence is TGTGCCAGCAGCTTAGGATCCTCGGGACTAGCGGGAGGGCCGCACGAGCAGTTCTTC.